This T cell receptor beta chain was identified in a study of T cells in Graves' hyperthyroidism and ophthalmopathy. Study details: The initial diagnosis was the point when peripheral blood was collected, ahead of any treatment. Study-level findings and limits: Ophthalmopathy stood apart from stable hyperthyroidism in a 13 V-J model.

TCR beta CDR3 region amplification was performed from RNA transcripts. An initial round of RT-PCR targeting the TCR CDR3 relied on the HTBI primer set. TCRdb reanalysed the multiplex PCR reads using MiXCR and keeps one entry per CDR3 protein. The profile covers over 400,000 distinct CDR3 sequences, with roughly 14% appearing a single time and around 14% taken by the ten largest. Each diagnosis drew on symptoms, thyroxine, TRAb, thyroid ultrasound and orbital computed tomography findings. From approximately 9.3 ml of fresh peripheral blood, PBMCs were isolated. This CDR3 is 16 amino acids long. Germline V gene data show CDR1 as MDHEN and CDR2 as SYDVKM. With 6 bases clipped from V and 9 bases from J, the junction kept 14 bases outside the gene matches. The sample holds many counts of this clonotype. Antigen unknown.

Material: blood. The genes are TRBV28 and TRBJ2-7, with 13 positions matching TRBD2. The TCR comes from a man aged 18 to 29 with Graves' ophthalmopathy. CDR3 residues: CASRTEGLAGKVGQYF. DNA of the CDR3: TGTGCCAGCAGAACGGAGGGACTAGCGGGAAAGGTCGGGCAGTACTTC.